This record concerns one TCR beta chain sequence. The antigen remains unidentified. The sample is drawn from a study of T cells in Graves' hyperthyroidism and ophthalmopathy. Study-wide findings and caveats: Ophthalmopathy and stable hyperthyroidism were told apart by a 13 V-J model. Most thyroid clonotypes with frequency above 0.001 were detected in blood.

For Graves' hyperthyroidism to be stable, ophthalmopathy could not progress within 18 months. Exclusion of a patient resulted from uncontrolled infection, other autoimmune disease, pregnancy or lactation. From RNA transcripts, TCR beta CDR3 regions were amplified. An initial round of RT-PCR targeting the TCR CDR3 relied on the HTBI primer set. TCRdb re-derived calls from the multiplex PCR reads in MiXCR, one entry per CDR3 protein. The sample lists about 580,000 distinct CDR3 sequences, roughly 50% occurring once. Looked up from germline, CDR1 is ENHRY and CDR2 is SYGVKD. J lost 3 bases, V lost 8 bases, and 10 bases had no gene match. The CDR3 consists of 15 residues.

The source is a woman under 30 with Graves' hyperthyroidism. The specimen was peripheral blood or thyroid tissue (not recorded which). The V gene is TRBV10-3, the J gene TRBJ1-2; 9 bases line up with TRBD1. The CDR3 region has the DNA TGTGCCATCGAGGCGAACAGGGGGCAGGACTATGGCTACACCTTC. Its protein product is CAIEANRGQDYGYTF.